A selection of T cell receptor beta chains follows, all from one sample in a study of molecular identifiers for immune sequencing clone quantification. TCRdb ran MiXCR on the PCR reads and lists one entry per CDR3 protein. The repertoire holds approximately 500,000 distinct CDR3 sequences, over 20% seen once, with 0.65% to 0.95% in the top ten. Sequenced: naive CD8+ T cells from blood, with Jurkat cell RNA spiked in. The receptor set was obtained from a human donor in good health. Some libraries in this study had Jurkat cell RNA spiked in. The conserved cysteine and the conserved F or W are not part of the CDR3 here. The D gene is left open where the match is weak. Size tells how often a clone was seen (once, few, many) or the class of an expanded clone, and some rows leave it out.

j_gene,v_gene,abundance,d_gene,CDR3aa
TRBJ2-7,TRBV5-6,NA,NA,ASSSEGNSRMDEQY
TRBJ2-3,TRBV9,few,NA,ASSVSQGTSTDTQY
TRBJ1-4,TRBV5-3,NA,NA,ASSVGMQEANEKLF
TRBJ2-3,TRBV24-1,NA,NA,ATSEGGGGTDTQY
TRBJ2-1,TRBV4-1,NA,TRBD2,ASSHLMGLAGNEQF
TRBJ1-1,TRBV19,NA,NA,ASLQGNTEAF
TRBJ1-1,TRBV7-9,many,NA,ASSLGGQHTEAF
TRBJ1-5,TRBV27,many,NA,ASSLLSPSGLSGNQPQH
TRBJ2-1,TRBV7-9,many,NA,ASSTLGNEQF
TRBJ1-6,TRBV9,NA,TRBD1,ASSEDRESSPLR
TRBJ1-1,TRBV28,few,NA,ASIQRGTMNTEAF
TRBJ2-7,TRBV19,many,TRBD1,ASSMDPTGTDYEQY
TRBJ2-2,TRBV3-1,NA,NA,ASSAGHLYAGELF
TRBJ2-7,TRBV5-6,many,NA,ASSLLSRYYEQY
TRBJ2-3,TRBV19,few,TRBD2,ASGSSGGSTDTQY
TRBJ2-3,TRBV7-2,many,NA,ASSPRWSGRPTDTQY
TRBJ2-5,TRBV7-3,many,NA,ASSLGYNREEETQY
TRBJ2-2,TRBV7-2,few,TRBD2,ASSPAGGNTGELF
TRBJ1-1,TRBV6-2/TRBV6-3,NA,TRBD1,ASSDPGQLNTEAF
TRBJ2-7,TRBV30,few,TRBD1,AWSVNRGSYEQY
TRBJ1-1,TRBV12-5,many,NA,ASGLEGQGKTEAF
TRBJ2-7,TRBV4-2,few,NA,ASSHEGLGEQY
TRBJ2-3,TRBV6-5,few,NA,ASSYSGRQGTDTQY
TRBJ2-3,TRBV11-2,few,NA,ASSLIVDTQY
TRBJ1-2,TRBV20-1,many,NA,SARDYSKGRADGYT
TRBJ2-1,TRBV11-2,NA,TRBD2,ASSTSGYYNEQF
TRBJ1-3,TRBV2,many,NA,ASSVDTQSSGNTIY
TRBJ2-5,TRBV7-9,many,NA,ASSLYADHQETQY
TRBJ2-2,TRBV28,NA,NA,GNRGELF
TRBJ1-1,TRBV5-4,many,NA,ASSPGAGMYTEAF
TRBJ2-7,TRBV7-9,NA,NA,ASSPGPSIEQY
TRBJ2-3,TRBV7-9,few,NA,ASSFPGTLAQY
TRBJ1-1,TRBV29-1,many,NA,SVVGGIGGLNTEAF
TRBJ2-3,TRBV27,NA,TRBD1,ASSLLGNRGPDTQY
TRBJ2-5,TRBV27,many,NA,ASSGIGETQY
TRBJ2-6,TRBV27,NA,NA,ASSLIGFSGANVLT
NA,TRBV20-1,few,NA,SANRPDRYEQF
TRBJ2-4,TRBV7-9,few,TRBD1,ASSRQGDAKNIQY
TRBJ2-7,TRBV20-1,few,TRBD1,SARDKGTATYEQY